These 20 T cell receptor beta chains originate from one sample sequenced in a study of molecular identifiers for immune sequencing clone quantification. From the PCR reads, TCRdb called clonotypes with MiXCR, one entry per CDR3 protein. The data show over 600,000 distinct CDR3 sequences, just under 20% seen once. Sequenced material: naive CD8+ T cells from blood, with Jurkat cell RNA spiked in. Noted subset: FACS-sorted CD8+CD4-CCR7+CD45RA+ naive T cells. The receptor source for this set is a human donor in good health. Some libraries in this study had Jurkat cell RNA spiked in.

This clonotype was counted many times. V usage is TRBV30 and J usage is TRBJ2-1; TRBD2 is a possible D gene (5 bases). CDR1 and CDR2 from the germline V gene are GTSNPN and SVGIG (reference sequence). This CDR3 has 12 amino acids. Between the trimmed V and J ends, which lost 1 base and 6 bases, there was a span of 7 bases. The CDR3 reads CAWSDGSNEQFF. CDR3 nucleotides: TGTGCCTGGAGTGATGGGAGCAATGAGCAGTTCTTC.

This clonotype was detected many times. The CDR3 coding sequence is TGTGCCAGCAGCAAAACCGCCAGGGGAACCCTCGAGCAGTACTTC. The encoded protein is CASSKTARGTLEQYF. V usage is TRBV7-9 and J usage is TRBJ2-7, with a possible D match to TRBD1 (6 bases). V lost 5 bases and J lost 6, with 20 bases in between. The CDR3 totals 15 residues. The V gene's germline CDR1 is SEHNR and CDR2 FQNEAQ (reference sequence).

In its sample, this clonotype was seen many times. This chain uses TRBV7-9 with TRBJ2-2; D remains unclear. The length of the CDR3 is 15 residues. V was shortened by 3 bases and J by 7 bases, with 15 bases between the two germline ends. The germline V gene has CDR1 SEHNR and CDR2 FQNEAQ (reference sequence). CDR3 nucleotides: TGTGCCAGCAGCTTCCCATTCGGACCGATCGGGGAGCTGTTTTTT. Protein sequence: CASSFPFGPIGELFF.

On this clonotype: Since a much larger clone is just one base distant, this may be a read error. Given the absence of the conserved phenylalanine or tryptophan at the CDR3 end, a read error is likely. This chain uses TRBV4-2 with TRBJ2-7, with TRBD2 matching over 10 bases. With V trimmed by 0 bases and J by 6 bases, 8 bases remained unmatched. This CDR3 has 16 amino acids. Germline CDR1 and CDR2: LGHNA and YNFKEQ. In DNA form, the CDR3 reads TGTGCCAGCAGCCAAGACCCCCTAGCGGGAGTAACCGAGCAGTACCTC. Translated, it gives CASSQDPLAGVTEQYL.

There are many counts of this clonotype. The gene calls are TRBV4-1 and TRBJ2-2, with D perhaps matching TRBD2 (6 bases). V was shortened by 4 bases and J by 6 bases, with 12 bases between the two germline ends. In germline, CDR1 is MGHRA, CDR2 YSYEKL. The CDR3 covers 14 residues. The DNA of the CDR3 is TGCGCCAGCAGCCTGACTAGTCGTGCCGGGGAGCTGTTTTTT. It encodes CASSLTSRAGELFF.

This clonotype was detected many times. V is TRBV20-1 and J is TRBJ2-4; 14 bases fit TRBD2. Germline V gene data show CDR1 as DFQATT and CDR2 as SNEGSKA (reference sequence). J was trimmed by 0 bases and V by 3 bases; bases with no gene match: 10. There are 19 residues in the CDR3. CDR3 loop: CSASPGTSGSGIAKNIQYF. Here the CDR3 DNA reads TGCAGTGCTAGCCCCGGGACTAGCGGGAGCGGGATAGCCAAAAACATTCAGTACTTC.

The genes are TRBV7-9 and TRBJ2-1; 9 nucleotides align to TRBD2. Germline V lookup: CDR1 SEHNR, CDR2 FQNEAQ (reference sequence). Losses at the gene ends were 1 base for V and 5 bases for J; bases not matched to a gene: 6. The CDR3 runs 16 residues. CDR3 sequence (DNA): TGTGCCAGCAGCTTAGATCCTAGCGGGGTAAACAATGAGCAGTTCTTC. As protein: CASSLDPSGVNNEQFF.

Many counts were recorded for this clonotype. The rearrangement joins TRBV7-9 to TRBJ2-5; 7 bases align to TRBD1. The CDR3 is 15 amino acids. V was clipped by 7 bases and J by 5 bases; unmatched bases: 13. Germline CDR1 SEHNR, CDR2 FQNEAQ (reference sequence). The CDR3 DNA is TGTGCCAGCACTACCGGCAGGCAGGGGGATGAGACCCAGTACTTC. Amino acids: CASTTGRQGDETQYF.

Comment on this clonotype: Given a much more abundant clone one base away, this may be a read error. The chain recombines TRBV20-1 with TRBJ2-1; 8 bases are a match to TRBD2. This CDR3 region has 15 residues. V lost 7 bases, J lost 1 base, and 9 bases stayed unmatched. Germline loops: CDR1 DFQATT, CDR2 SNEGSKA (reference sequence). The CDR3 DNA reads TGCAGTGTTTCCACCCGGGGGGGGTCCTACAATGAGCAGTTCTTC. Translating it yields CSVSTRGGSYNEQFF.

The table lists this clonotype with many counts. This rearrangement joins TRBV3-1 to TRBJ2-7; D is possibly TRBD2 (6 bases). The germline V and J ends were trimmed by 10 bases and 1 base, with 14 bases remaining between them. Germline loops: CDR1 LGHDT, CDR2 YNNKEL (reference sequence). The CDR3 sequence is 13 residues long. CDR3 DNA: TGTGCCACGGAGGGCGGAACGTCCTACGAGCAGTACTTC. This gives the protein CATEGGTSYEQYF.

For this clonotype: A much larger clonotype is one base distant, so this may be a read error. The J gene is TRBJ2-1, the V gene TRBV7-2, with a tentative D call TRBD2 (5 bases). Per germline, CDR1 SGHTA and CDR2 FQGNSA. The CDR3 consists of 14 residues. The CDR3 coding sequence is TGTGCCAGCAGCTTAAGCGGCTCTTTCAATGAGCAGCTCTTC. Its translation is CASSLSGSFNEQLF.

In DNA, the CDR3 is TGCAGTGCTAATACCTTAGGGGCAGCCTCCTACGAGCAGTACTTC. It translates to CSANTLGAASYEQYF. V and J are TRBV20-1 and TRBJ2-7; a weak D match, TRBD1 (5 bases). The germline V gene encodes CDR1 DFQATT and CDR2 SNEGSKA (reference sequence). This CDR3 comprises 15 residues. Trimming left V 4 bases short and J 0 bases short, with 16 bases between.

With respect to this clonotype: The germline gene is not matched at one end of the junction; a read error may be the cause. The chain has TRBV20-1 and TRBJ2-2; D tentatively fits TRBD1 or TRBD2 (5 bases each). Germline V gene lookup returns CDR1 DFQATT and CDR2 SNEGSKA (reference sequence). The CDR3 contains 15 residues. The CDR3 sequence: CSAEGPPTNTGVLFF. For the CDR3, the DNA is TGCAGTGCCGAGGGGCCTCCCACGAACACCGGGGTGCTGTTTTTT.

This clonotype was seen more than once but under ten times. J is TRBJ1-2 and V is TRBV19; TRBD1 aligns across 8 bases. The CDR3 extends over 15 amino acids. Germline assignment: CDR1 LNHDA and CDR2 SQIVND (reference sequence). Trimming at V came to 2 bases and at J to 4 bases, leaving 6 bases not matched to a gene. The CDR3 reads CASSITGGETYGYTF. DNA of the CDR3: TGTGCCAGTAGTATAACAGGGGGAGAGACCTATGGCTACACCTTC. Together with reference TRBV19 and TRBJ1-2, the CDR3 gives the full variable domain: DGGITQSPKYLFRKEGQNVTLSCEQNLNHDAMYWYRQDPGQGLRLIYYSQIVNDFQKGDIAEGYSVSREKKESFPLTVTSAQKNPTAFYLCASSITGGETYGYTFGSGTRLTVV.

This clonotype was detected many times. This chain links TRBV7-6 with TRBJ2-7; 9 positions agree with TRBD2. Germline CDR1 SGHVS, CDR2 FNYEAQ. The junction had 14 bases not matched to a gene; V was cut back by 3 bases and J by 2 bases. The CDR3 consists of 18 residues. CDR3 in amino acids: CASSFWARREGPTYEQYF. As DNA, the CDR3 is TGTGCCAGCAGCTTTTGGGCTAGGCGGGAGGGCCCGACCTACGAGCAGTACTTC.

About this clonotype itself: A much larger clone sits a single nucleotide away, making a read error possible. This is likely a read error, given that the CDR3 carries no conserved phenylalanine or tryptophan at its end. The rearrangement uses TRBV12-3 or TRBV12-4 and TRBJ2-7, with D perhaps TRBD1 (5 bases). The CDR3 sequence is 13 residues long. V was clipped by 0 bases and J by 7 bases, with 10 bases between them. The chain's CDR3 is CASSLAPQGEQYL. CDR3 coding DNA: TGTGCCAGCAGTTTAGCGCCTCAGGGAGAGCAGTACCTC.

This clonotype appeared many times. The chain combines TRBV29-1 with TRBJ2-7; D perhaps matches TRBD2 (6 bases). V lost 6 bases and J lost 5, with 14 bases in between. The CDR3 spans 12 residues. Germline CDR1 SQVTM, CDR2 ANQGSEA. CDR3 protein: CSVLGGSHEQYF. In DNA form, the CDR3 reads TGCAGCGTATTAGGAGGGTCCCACGAGCAGTACTTC.

The table lists this clonotype with a count of one. Sequence at one end of the junction differs from germline and may be a read error. The chain's CDR3 is CANSQVESTSEQYF. The CDR3 nucleotides read TGCGCCAACAGCCAGGTTGAGTCTACCTCCGAGCAGTACTTC. This chain joins TRBV4-1 and TRBJ2-7; D gene unclear. Germline V gives CDR1 MGHRA, CDR2 YSYEKL. CDR3 size: 14 residues.

Turning to this clonotype: This may be a read error: a much more frequent sequence differs by one nucleotide. CDR3 protein: CASSPLWLSNQPQHF. In DNA, the CDR3 is TGCGCCAGCAGCCCCTTGTGGTTAAGCAATCAGCCCCAGCATTTT. The V and J genes are TRBV4-1 and TRBJ1-5; D is unclear. Germline CDR1 and CDR2: MGHRA and YSYEKL. The CDR3 has 15 residues. Trimming shortened V by 4 bases and J by 1 base, and 11 bases separated the two germline ends.

The rearrangement links TRBV11-2 to TRBJ2-3; 8 positions match TRBD1. V shed 1 base, J shed 5 bases, and the junction held 8 bases outside the gene matches. Per the germline V gene, CDR1 is SGHAT and CDR2 is FQNNGV. This CDR3 has 16 amino acids. In DNA, the CDR3 is TGTGCCAGCAGCTTAGGTTTTCAGGGGGCAATAGATACGCAGTATTTT. Translation: CASSLGFQGAIDTQYF.